The 27 T cell receptor beta chains below come from one sample, sequenced in a study of T cell repertoires in cytomegalovirus infection. TCRdb re-called the reads with MiXCR, one entry per CDR3 protein. The sample has approximately 910,000 distinct CDR3 sequences, around 32% seen once. Their target antigens are unknown. The sequencing used cultured CD8+ T cells from PBMCs, collected from culture after CMV antigen stimulation. These receptors all stem from a human donor in good health (CMV status not recorded). Some clones in this sample may be carry-over from other donors' samples.

This clonotype appeared many times. The genes are TRBV6-5 and TRBJ1-1, with no clear D. Germline CDR1 is MNHEY and CDR2 is SVGAGI. Trimming removed 0 bases from V and 4 bases from J, with 6 bases in between. This CDR3 comprises 13 residues. CDR3 region: CASSYSKGTEAFF. The CDR3 DNA follows: TGTGCCAGCAGTTACTCGAAGGGCACTGAAGCTTTCTTT.

This clonotype came up once. This clone may be a read error of a much larger clone one base away. The chain couples TRBV7-3 to TRBJ2-1; D gene uncertain. The CDR3 has 15 amino acids. CDR1 is SGHTA and CDR2 is FQGTGA in the germline V gene. CDR3 sequence: CANSLSPTSYNEQFF. CDR3 DNA sequence: TGTGCCAACAGCTTAAGCCCGACCTCCTACAATGAGCAGTTCTTC.

This clonotype was detected only a few times. The rearrangement joins TRBV12-3 or TRBV12-4 to TRBJ2-4; a weak D match, TRBD2 (7 bases). Trimming took off 5 bases at V and 15 bases at J, with 23 bases between the two ends. This CDR3 comprises 14 residues. CDR3 loop: CASSDRGGGFQGYF. DNA of the CDR3: TGTGCCAGCAGTGATAGGGGGGGCGGCTTTCAGGGGTACTTC.

The genes are TRBV4-1 and TRBJ2-1; D is perhaps TRBD1 (5 bases). This CDR3 has 14 amino acids. In germline, CDR1 is MGHRA, CDR2 YSYEKL. Trimming removed 2 bases at V and 4 bases at J, with 9 bases between. CDR3 sequence: CASSQSQGYNEQFF. CDR3 bases: TGCGCCAGCAGCCAAAGCCAGGGATACAATGAGCAGTTCTTC.

A word on this clonotype: Its ends do not fully match the called genes, so a read error is possible. The chain is built from TRBV27 and TRBJ2-3, with D possibly called TRBD1 or TRBD2 (6 bases each). CDR3 length: 15 amino acids. Germline lookup yields CDR1 MNHEY and CDR2 SMNVEV (reference sequence). The CDR3 region has the DNA TGTACCAGCAGTTTGGTGGCGGGGCAGGGGGATACGCAGTATTTT. Protein sequence: CTSSLVAGQGDTQYF.

This clonotype was seen a handful of times. This chain joins TRBV4-3 and TRBJ2-7; TRBD1 matches 7 bases. V shed 3 bases and J 3 bases; nucleotides not matched to a gene: 11. The CDR3 length is 16 residues. Germline-derived CDR1 and CDR2 are LGHNA and YSLEER. The CDR3 region has the DNA TGCGCCAGCAGCCATCGCAACCGGGACAGCAACTACGAGCAGTACGTC. Translation gives CASSHRNRDSNYEQYV.

The chain employs TRBV11-1 and TRBJ2-5, with TRBD1 identical over 7 bases. The V and J ends lost 2 bases and 1 base, in that order; junction bases with no gene match: 7. Germline lookup yields CDR1 SGHAT and CDR2 FQDESV (reference sequence). The CDR3 covers 16 residues. The CDR3 loop reads CASSLRRQGPQETQYF. The CDR3 DNA follows: TGTGCCAGCAGCTTACGCAGACAGGGACCCCAAGAGACCCAGTACTTC.

The rearrangement links TRBV28 to TRBJ2-2, with D unresolved. CDR1 is MDHEN and CDR2 is SYDVKM in the germline V gene. Trimming took off 6 bases at V and 0 bases at J, with 8 bases between the two ends. The CDR3 sequence is 14 residues long. The chain's CDR3 is CASREPPNTGELFF. The CDR3 nucleotides are TGTGCCAGCAGGGAGCCTCCGAACACCGGGGAGCTGTTTTTT. Drawing the rest from reference TRBV28 and TRBJ2-2, the complete variable domain is DVKVTQSSRYLVKRTGEKVFLECVQDMDHENMFWYRQDPGLGLRLIYFSYDVKMKEKGDIPEGYSVSREKKERFSLILESASTNQTSMYLCASREPPNTGELFFGEGSRLTVL.

The chain's CDR3 is CSAAAGELFF. The DNA for the CDR3 is TGCAGCGCCGCGGCCGGGGAGCTGTTTTTT. The gene calls are TRBV29-1 and TRBJ2-2; D gene uncertain. The CDR3 extends over 10 amino acids. Germline CDR1 SQVTM, CDR2 ANQGSEA. V was pared by 7 bases and J by 6 bases, with 6 bases between.

The CDR3 DNA is TGTGCCAGCACCGAAGCATTCCGGGACGAGCAGTACGTC. Protein product: CASTEAFRDEQYV. The rearrangement links TRBV28 to TRBJ2-7; D gene uncertain. The V end lost 7 bases, the J end lost 5 bases, and 15 bases lay between the germline ends. Germline loops: CDR1 MDHEN, CDR2 SYDVKM. The CDR3 is 13 residues long.

The rearrangement joins TRBV27 to TRBJ2-5, with TRBD2 as a possible D gene (5 bases). Trimming left V 5 bases short and J 1 base short, with 11 bases between. CDR3 length: 14 amino acids. Germline V CDR1 and CDR2: MNHEY, SMNVEV (reference sequence). The CDR3 bases are TGTGCCAGCAGTCCCCGACTAACCCAAGAGACCCAGTACTTC. Translated: CASSPRLTQETQYF.

For the CDR3, the DNA is TGTGCCAGTAGGCAGGGACAGGGAATTCTGTTTGGCCCACAAGAGACCCAGTACTTC. It yields the protein CASRQGQGILFGPQETQYF. The chain employs TRBV19 and TRBJ2-5; 9 bases fit TRBD1. Germline CDR1 LNHDA, CDR2 SQIVND (reference sequence). CDR3 length: 19 residues. V gave up 6 bases and J gave up 2 bases; unmatched junction bases: 19.

The gene calls are TRBV10-2 and TRBJ2-7; TRBD1 is a possible D gene (6 bases). This CDR3 region has 14 residues. Per germline, CDR1 WSHSY and CDR2 SAAADI. V was pared by 5 bases and J by 1 base, with 12 bases between. The CDR3 loop is CASSSWTDSYEQYF. The CDR3 nucleotides read TGCGCCAGCAGTTCTTGGACAGATTCCTACGAGCAGTACTTC.

This clonotype was seen a few times. The gene calls are TRBV11-2 and TRBJ2-1; TRBD1 agrees at 10 bases. The length of the CDR3 is 15 residues. The J segment lost 4 bases and the V segment lost 5 bases, leaving 5 bases of the junction unmatched. Looked up from germline, CDR1 is SGHAT and CDR2 is FQNNGV. CDR3 sequence (DNA): TGTGCCAGCAGCCGGGACAGGGGTGCGTACAATGAGCAGTTCTTC. Protein product: CASSRDRGAYNEQFF.

This clonotype was seen at least ten times. A junction end diverges from the germline sequence, so it may reflect a read error. The chain employs TRBV7-7 and TRBJ2-1; D is ambiguous. In germline, CDR1 is SSHAT, CDR2 FNYEAQ (reference sequence). This CDR3 has 14 residues. The CDR3 coding sequence is TGTGCTAGCAGCTTAGTCGTGGGCAGCAATGAGCAGTTCTTC. Amino acids: CASSLVVGSNEQFF.

The chain combines TRBV27 with TRBJ2-3; weak D call: TRBD2 (5 bases). Germline CDR1 reads MNHEY; CDR2 reads SMNVEV (reference sequence). The CDR3 loop spans 15 amino acids. V was trimmed by 4 bases and J by 5 bases, leaving 16 bases between them. CDR3 protein: CASSSEDFELDTQYF. CDR3 nucleotides: TGTGCCAGCAGTTCAGAGGACTTCGAACTAGATACGCAGTATTTT.

There are a few counts of this clonotype. The rearrangement joins TRBV12-3 or TRBV12-4 to TRBJ1-5, with 8 bases lining up with TRBD1. V shed 6 bases and J 7 bases; nucleotides not matched to a gene: 8. This CDR3 region has 14 residues. The CDR3 spells CASRIQGEGQPQHF. DNA of the CDR3: TGTGCCAGCAGAATACAGGGGGAGGGGCAGCCCCAGCATTTT.

This clonotype occurred a few times. The chain joins TRBV27 to TRBJ1-6; 7 bases fit TRBD1. Germline V gene data show CDR1 as MNHEY and CDR2 as SMNVEV (reference sequence). V lost 3 bases to trimming and J lost 10 bases; unmatched junction nucleotides: 3. The CDR3 is made up of 13 amino acids. The CDR3, as DNA: TGTGCCAGCAGTTTCCAGGGGGGGTCACCCCTCCACTTT. As protein: CASSFQGGSPLHF.

The chain has TRBV19 and TRBJ2-2; TRBD1 aligns across 9 bases. The germline V gene has CDR1 LNHDA and CDR2 SQIVND (reference sequence). This CDR3 region has 18 residues. Trimming took 0 bases from V and 7 from J; bases not matched to a gene: 12. CDR3 nucleotide sequence: TGTGCCAGTAGTATAGATCCCCTTACAGGGGGCTTTAACGGGGAGCTGTTTTTT. Protein sequence: CASSIDPLTGGFNGELFF.

This chain connects TRBV7-6 to TRBJ2-1, with 10 bases matching TRBD1. Germline CDR1 reads SGHVS; CDR2 reads FNYEAQ. V was clipped by 5 bases and J by 8 bases; unmatched bases: 12. The CDR3 totals 16 residues. CDR3 residues: CASSGYRDRGGDEQFF. The CDR3 coding sequence is TGTGCCAGCAGCGGCTACCGGGACAGGGGAGGCGATGAGCAGTTCTTC. The variable domain in full, with the rest retrieved from reference TRBV7-6 and TRBJ2-1, is GAGVSQSPRYKVTKRGQDVALRCDPISGHVSLYWYRQALGQGPEFLTYFNYEAQQDKSGLPNDRFSAERPEGSISTLTIQRTEQRDSAMYRCASSGYRDRGGDEQFFGPGTRLTVL.

The rearrangement links TRBV7-3 to TRBJ1-1; the D is unclear. CDR3 size: 13 residues. Trimming removed 7 bases from V and 1 base from J, with 10 bases in between. Germline V gene data show CDR1 as SGHTA and CDR2 as FQGTGA. In DNA, the CDR3 is TGTGCCAGCACCGATTACCCGAACACTGAAGCTTTCTTT. Translating gives CASTDYPNTEAFF.

The sample holds many counts of this clonotype. The CDR3 loop is CASSTGVPGYTF. Written as DNA, the CDR3 is TGTGCCAGTAGCACAGGGGTTCCTGGCTACACCTTC. The J gene is TRBJ1-2, the V gene TRBV19, with 7 bases identical to TRBD1. This CDR3 region has 12 residues. J lost 7 bases, V lost 6 bases, and 5 bases had no gene match. The germline gives CDR1 LNHDA, CDR2 SQIVND (reference sequence).

This clonotype was seen only a few times. V usage is TRBV9 and J usage is TRBJ2-1; D is unclear. Germline V lookup: CDR1 SGDLS, CDR2 YYNGEE. This CDR3 contains 15 residues. Trimming stripped 0 bases from V and 9 bases from J, with 16 bases between. CDR3 sequence reads: CASSVGAVGNSEQFF. CDR3 nucleotides: TGTGCCAGCAGCGTAGGTGCAGTAGGTAACAGTGAGCAGTTCTTC.

The CDR3 here is CASSLAGGGGATEAFF. CDR3 sequence (DNA): TGTGCCAGCAGTTTGGCGGGTGGGGGAGGTGCCACTGAAGCTTTCTTT. The chain has TRBV28 and TRBJ1-1; D perhaps matches TRBD1 (5 bases). Germline assignment: CDR1 MDHEN and CDR2 SYDVKM. The CDR3 contains 16 residues. V was shortened by 3 bases and J by 4 bases, with 18 bases between the two germline ends.

The chain combines TRBV12-5 with TRBJ2-1; TRBD2 matches at 13 bases. Unmatched junction bases numbered 8, after V lost 7 bases and J lost 5 bases. From germline, CDR1 is LGHNT and CDR2 FRNRAP. This CDR3 region has 16 residues. The CDR3 sequence is CASDGPGLAGNNEQFF. The CDR3 DNA follows: TGTGCTAGTGACGGTCCGGGACTAGCGGGGAACAATGAGCAGTTCTTC.

This clonotype was counted between two and nine times. The J gene is TRBJ2-5, the V gene TRBV6-1; 13 bases fit TRBD2. This CDR3 has 18 residues. Germline V gene sequence: CDR1 MNHNS, CDR2 SASEGT. V was pared by 0 bases and J by 5 bases, with 9 bases of the junction left unmatched. CDR3 bases: TGTGCCAGCAGTGAAGCGGGGATGACTAGCGGGGGGCAGGAGACCCAGTACTTC. This gives the protein CASSEAGMTSGGQETQYF.

A word on this clonotype: Just one base apart from a much larger clone, this may be a read error. The chain uses TRBV7-2 and TRBJ2-5, with 7 bases matching TRBD1. Germline V gene data show CDR1 as SGHTA and CDR2 as FQGNSA. The CDR3 spans 13 residues. V lost 8 bases to trimming and J lost 3 bases; unmatched junction nucleotides: 6. CDR3 nucleotide sequence: TGTGCCAGCGGGTGGACAGGTGAAGAGACCCAGTACTTC. It is translated as CASGWTGEETQYF.